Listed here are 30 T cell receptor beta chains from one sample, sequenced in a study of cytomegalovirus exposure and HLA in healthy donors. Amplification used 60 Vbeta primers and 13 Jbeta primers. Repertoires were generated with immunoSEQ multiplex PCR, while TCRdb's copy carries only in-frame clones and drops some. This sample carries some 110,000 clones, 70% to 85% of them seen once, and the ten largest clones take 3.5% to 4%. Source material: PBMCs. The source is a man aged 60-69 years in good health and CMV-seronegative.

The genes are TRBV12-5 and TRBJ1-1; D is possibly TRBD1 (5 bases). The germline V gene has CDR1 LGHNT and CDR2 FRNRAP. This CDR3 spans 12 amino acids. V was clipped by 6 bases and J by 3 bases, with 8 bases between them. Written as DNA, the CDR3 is TGTGCTAGTGGCCAGACAGACACTGAAGCTTTCTTT. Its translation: CASGQTDTEAFF.

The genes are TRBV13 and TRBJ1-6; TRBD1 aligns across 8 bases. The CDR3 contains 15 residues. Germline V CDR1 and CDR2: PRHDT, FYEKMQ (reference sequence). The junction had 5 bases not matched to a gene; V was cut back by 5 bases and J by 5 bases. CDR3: CASSLRQGNNSPLHF. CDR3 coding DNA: TGTGCCAGCAGCCTTCGACAGGGGAATAATTCACCCCTCCACTTT.

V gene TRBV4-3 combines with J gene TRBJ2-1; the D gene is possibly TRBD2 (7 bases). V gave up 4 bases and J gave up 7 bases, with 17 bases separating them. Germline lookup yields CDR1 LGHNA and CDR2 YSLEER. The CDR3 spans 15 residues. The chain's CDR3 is CASSPSGGGWNEQFF. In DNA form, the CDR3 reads TGCGCCAGCAGCCCCTCTGGCGGGGGCTGGAATGAGCAGTTCTTC.

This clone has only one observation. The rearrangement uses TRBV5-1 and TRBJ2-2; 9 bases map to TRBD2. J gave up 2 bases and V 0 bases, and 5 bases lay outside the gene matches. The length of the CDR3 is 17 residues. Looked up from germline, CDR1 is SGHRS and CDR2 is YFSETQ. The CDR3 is CASSLVSSGANTGELFF. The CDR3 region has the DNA TGCGCCAGCAGCTTGGTATCTAGCGGGGCAAACACCGGGGAGCTGTTTTTT.

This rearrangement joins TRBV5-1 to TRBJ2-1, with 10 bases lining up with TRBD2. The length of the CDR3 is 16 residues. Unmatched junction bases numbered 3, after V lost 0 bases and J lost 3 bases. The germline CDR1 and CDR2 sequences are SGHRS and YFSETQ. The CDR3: CASSLGASGGYNEQFF. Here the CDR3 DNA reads TGCGCCAGCAGCTTGGGAGCTAGCGGGGGCTACAATGAGCAGTTCTTC.

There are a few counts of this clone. CDR3 sequence: CASSLGTGTKNIQYF. CDR3 bases: TGTGCCAGCAGTTTAGGAACGGGGACCAAAAACATTCAGTACTTC. The rearrangement links TRBV27 to TRBJ2-4, with D perhaps matching TRBD2 (5 bases). V was trimmed by 2 bases and J by 2 bases, leaving 10 bases between them. The CDR3 runs 15 residues. CDR1 is MNHEY and CDR2 is SMNVEV in the germline V gene (reference sequence).

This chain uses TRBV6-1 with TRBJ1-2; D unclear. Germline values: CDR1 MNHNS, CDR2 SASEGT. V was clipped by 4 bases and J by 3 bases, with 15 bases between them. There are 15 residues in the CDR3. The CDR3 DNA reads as TGTGCCAGCAGTGCGTCTGCGGGGATCTACTATGGCTACACCTTC. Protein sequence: CASSASAGIYYGYTF.

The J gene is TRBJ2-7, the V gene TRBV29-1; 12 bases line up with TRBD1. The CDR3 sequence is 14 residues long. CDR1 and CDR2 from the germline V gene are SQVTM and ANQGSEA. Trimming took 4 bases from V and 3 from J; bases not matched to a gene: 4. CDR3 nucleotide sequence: TGCAGCGTTGTGGGACAGGGGGCCCGCTACGAGCAGTACTTC. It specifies CSVVGQGARYEQYF.

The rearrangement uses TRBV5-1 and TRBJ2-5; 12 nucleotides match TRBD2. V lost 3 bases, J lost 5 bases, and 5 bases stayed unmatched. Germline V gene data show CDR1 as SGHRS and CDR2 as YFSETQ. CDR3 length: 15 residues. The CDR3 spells CASSWTSGVRETQYF. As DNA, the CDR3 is TGCGCCAGCAGCTGGACTAGCGGGGTGCGGGAGACCCAGTACTTC. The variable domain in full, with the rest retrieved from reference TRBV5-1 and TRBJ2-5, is KAGVTQTPRYLIKTRGQQVTLSCSPISGHRSVSWYQQTPGQGLQFLFEYFSETQRNKGNFPGRFSGRQFSNSRSEMNVSTLELGDSALYLCASSWTSGVRETQYFGPGTRLLVL.

The CDR3 reads CASTGDSYNEQFF. The CDR3 nucleotides are TGTGCCAGCACAGGGGATTCCTACAATGAGCAGTTCTTC. The V and J genes are TRBV7-3 and TRBJ2-1; the D gene is possibly TRBD1 (6 bases). The CDR3 totals 13 residues. CDR1 is SGHTA, CDR2 FQGTGA, per germline. Trimming took off 7 bases at V and 1 base at J, with 8 bases between the two ends.

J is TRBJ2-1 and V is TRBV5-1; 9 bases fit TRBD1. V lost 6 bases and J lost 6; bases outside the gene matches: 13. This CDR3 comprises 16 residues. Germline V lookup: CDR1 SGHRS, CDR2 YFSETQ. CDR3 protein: CASNTLTGGPGNEQFF. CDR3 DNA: TGCGCCAGCAACACCCTTACAGGGGGCCCCGGCAATGAGCAGTTCTTC.

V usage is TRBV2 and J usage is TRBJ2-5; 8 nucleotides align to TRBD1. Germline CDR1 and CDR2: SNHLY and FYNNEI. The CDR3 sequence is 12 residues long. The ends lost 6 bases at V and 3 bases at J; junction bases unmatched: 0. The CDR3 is CASRDREETQYF. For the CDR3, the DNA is TGTGCCAGCAGGGACAGGGAAGAGACCCAGTACTTC.

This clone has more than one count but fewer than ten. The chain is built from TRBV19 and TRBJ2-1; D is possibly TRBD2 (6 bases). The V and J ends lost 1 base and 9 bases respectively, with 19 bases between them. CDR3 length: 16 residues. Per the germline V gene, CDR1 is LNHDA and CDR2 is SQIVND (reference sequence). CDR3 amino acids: CASSIARAGAPGEQFF. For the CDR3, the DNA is TGTGCCAGTAGTATAGCGCGAGCGGGTGCCCCCGGTGAGCAGTTCTTC.

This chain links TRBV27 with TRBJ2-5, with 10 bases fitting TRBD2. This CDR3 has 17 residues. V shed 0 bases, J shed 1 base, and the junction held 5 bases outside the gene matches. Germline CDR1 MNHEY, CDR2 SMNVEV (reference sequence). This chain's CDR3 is CASSLSMSSGGQETQYF. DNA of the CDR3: TGTGCCAGCAGTTTATCGATGTCTAGCGGGGGCCAAGAGACCCAGTACTTC.

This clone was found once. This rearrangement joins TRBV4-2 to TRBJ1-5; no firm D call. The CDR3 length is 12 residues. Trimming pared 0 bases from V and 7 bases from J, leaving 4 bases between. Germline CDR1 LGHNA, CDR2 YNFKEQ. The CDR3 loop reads CASSQDRQPQHF. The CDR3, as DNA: TGTGCCAGCAGCCAAGATCGGCAGCCCCAGCATTTT.

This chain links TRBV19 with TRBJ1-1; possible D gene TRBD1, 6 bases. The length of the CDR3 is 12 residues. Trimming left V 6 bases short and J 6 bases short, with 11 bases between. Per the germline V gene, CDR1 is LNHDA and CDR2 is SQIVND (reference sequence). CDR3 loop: CASRRGGPEAFF. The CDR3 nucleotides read TGTGCCAGTAGGAGAGGGGGTCCTGAAGCTTTCTTT.

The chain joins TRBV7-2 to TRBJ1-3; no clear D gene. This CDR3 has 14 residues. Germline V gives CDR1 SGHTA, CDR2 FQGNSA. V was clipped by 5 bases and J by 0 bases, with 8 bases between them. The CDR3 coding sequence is TGTGCCAGCAGCCGAGAAAGCTCTGGAAACACCATATATTTT. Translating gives CASSRESSGNTIYF.

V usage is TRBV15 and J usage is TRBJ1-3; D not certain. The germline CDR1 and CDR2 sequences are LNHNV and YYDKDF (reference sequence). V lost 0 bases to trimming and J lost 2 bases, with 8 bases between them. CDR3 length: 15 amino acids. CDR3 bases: TGTGCCACCAGCAGAGACACGACTCCTGGAAACACCATATATTTT. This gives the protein CATSRDTTPGNTIYF.

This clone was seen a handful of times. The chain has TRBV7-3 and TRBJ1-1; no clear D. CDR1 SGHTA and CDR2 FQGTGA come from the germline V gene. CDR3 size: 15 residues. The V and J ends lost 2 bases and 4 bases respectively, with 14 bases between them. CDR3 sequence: CASSLLGGEITEAFF. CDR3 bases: TGTGCCAGCAGCTTACTAGGCGGGGAGATCACTGAAGCTTTCTTT.

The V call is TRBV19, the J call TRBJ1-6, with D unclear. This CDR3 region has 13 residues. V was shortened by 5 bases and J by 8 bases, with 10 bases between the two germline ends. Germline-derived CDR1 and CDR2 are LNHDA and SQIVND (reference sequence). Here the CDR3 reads CASSPNQYSPLHF. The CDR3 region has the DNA TGTGCCAGTAGTCCGAATCAGTATTCACCCCTCCACTTT.

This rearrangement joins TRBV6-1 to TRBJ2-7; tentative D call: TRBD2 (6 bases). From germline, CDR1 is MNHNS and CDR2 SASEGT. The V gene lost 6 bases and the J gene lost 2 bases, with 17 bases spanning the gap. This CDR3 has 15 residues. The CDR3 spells CASSKDYRVAYEQYV. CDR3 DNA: TGTGCCAGCAGCAAGGACTATCGGGTAGCCTACGAGCAGTACGTC.

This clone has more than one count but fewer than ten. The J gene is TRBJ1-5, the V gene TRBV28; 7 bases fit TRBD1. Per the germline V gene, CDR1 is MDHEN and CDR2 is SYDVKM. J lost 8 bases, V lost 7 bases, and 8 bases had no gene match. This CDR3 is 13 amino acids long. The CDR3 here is CASMRNRGEPQHF. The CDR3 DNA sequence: TGTGCCAGCATGAGAAACAGGGGTGAGCCCCAGCATTTT.

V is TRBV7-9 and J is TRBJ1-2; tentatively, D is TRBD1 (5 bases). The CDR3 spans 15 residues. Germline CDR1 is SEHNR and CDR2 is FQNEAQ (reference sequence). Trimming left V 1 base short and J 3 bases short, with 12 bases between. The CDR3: CASSLVGGAYYGYTF. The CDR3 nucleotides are TGTGCCAGCAGCTTAGTAGGAGGGGCGTACTATGGCTACACCTTC.

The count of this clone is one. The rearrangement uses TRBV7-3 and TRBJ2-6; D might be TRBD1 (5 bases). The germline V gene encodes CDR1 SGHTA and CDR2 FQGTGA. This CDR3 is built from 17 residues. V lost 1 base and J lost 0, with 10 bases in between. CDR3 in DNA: TGTGCCAGCAGCTTAAAGGGCAGGGCCTCTGGGGCCAACGTCCTGACTTTC. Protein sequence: CASSLKGRASGANVLTF. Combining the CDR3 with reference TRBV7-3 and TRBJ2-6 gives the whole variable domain GAGVSQTPSNKVTEKGKYVELRCDPISGHTALYWYRQSLGQGPEFLIYFQGTGAADDSGLPNDRFFAVRPEGSVSTLKIQRTERGDSAVYLCASSLKGRASGANVLTFGAGSRLTVL.

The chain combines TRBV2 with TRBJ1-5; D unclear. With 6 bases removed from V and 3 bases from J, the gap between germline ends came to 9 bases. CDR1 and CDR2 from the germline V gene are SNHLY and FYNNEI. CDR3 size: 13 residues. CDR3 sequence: CASRADTNQPQHF. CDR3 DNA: TGTGCCAGCAGAGCAGACACCAATCAGCCCCAGCATTTT. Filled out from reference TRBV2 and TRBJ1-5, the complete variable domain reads EPEVTQTPSHQVTQMGQEVILRCVPISNHLYFYWYRQILGQKVEFLVSFYNNEISEKSEIFDDQFSVERPDGSNFTLKIRSTKLEDSAMYFCASRADTNQPQHFGDGTRLSIL.

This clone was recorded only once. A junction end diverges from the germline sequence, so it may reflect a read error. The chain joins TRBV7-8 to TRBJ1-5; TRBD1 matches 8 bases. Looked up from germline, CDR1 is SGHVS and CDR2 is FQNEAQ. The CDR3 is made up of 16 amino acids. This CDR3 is CASSLGPGGKSQAQHF. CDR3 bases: TGTGCCAGCAGCTTAGGGCCAGGGGGCAAAAGTCAGGCCCAGCATTTT.

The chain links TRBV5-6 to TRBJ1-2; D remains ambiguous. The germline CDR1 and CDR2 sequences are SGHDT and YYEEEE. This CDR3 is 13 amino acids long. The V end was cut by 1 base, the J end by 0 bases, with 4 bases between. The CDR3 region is CASSLYTNYGYTF. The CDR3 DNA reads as TGTGCCAGCAGCTTGTACACTAACTATGGCTACACCTTC.

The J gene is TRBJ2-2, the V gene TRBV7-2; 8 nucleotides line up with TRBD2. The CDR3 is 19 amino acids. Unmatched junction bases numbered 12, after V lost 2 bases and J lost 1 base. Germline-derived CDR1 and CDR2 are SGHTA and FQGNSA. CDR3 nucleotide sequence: TGTGCCAGCAGCTTAAGTTATGGGCGGGGGGCCGGGAACACCGGGGAGCTGTTTTTT. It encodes CASSLSYGRGAGNTGELFF.

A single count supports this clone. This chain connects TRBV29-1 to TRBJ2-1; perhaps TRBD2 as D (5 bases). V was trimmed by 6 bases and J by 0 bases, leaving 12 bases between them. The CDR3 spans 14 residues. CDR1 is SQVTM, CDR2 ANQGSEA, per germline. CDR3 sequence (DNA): TGCAGCGTCCTGAGCGGTAGCTCCTACAATGAGCAGTTCTTC. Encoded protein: CSVLSGSSYNEQFF.

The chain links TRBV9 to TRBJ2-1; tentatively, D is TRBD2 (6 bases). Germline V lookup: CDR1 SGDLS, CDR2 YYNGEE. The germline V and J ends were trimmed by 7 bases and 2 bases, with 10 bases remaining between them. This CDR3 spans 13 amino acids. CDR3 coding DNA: TGTGCCAGCGGGGGGATGACCTACAATGAGCAGTTCTTC. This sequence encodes CASGGMTYNEQFF.